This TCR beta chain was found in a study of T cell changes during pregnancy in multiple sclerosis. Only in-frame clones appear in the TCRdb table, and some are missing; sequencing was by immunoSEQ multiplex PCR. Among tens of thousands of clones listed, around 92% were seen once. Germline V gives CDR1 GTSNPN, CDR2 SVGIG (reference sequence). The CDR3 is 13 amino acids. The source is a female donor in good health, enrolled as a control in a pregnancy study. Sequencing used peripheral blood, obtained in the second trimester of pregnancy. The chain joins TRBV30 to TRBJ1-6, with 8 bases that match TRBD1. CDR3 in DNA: TGTGCAGCAGCGGGACAGGAGAATTCACCCCTCCACTTT. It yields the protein CAAAGQENSPLHF.